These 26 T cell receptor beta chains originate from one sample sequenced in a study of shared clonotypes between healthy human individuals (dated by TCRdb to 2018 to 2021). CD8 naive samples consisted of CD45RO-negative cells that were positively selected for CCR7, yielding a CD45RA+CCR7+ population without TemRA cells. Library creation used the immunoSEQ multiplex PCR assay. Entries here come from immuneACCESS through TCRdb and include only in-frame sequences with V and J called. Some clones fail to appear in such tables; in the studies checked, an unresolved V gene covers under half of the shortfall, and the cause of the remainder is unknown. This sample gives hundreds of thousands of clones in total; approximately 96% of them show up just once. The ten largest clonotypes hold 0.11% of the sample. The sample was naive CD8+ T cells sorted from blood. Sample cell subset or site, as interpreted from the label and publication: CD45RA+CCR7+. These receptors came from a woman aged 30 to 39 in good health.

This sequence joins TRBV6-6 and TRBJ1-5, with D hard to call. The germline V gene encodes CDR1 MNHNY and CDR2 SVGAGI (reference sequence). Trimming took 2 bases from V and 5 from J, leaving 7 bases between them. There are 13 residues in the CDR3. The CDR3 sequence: CASSYEGDQPQHF. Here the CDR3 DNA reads TGTGCCAGCAGTTACGAGGGAGATCAGCCCCAGCATTTT.

CDR3 protein: CASSVRDTSYEQYF. The CDR3 DNA sequence: TGTGCCAGCAGTGTCCGGGACACCTCCTACGAGCAGTACTTC. This chain links TRBV28 with TRBJ2-7, with TRBD1 as a possible D gene (6 bases). CDR1 is MDHEN and CDR2 is SYDVKM in the germline V gene. V lost 5 bases and J 0 bases, leaving 11 bases between the germline ends. The CDR3 covers 14 residues.

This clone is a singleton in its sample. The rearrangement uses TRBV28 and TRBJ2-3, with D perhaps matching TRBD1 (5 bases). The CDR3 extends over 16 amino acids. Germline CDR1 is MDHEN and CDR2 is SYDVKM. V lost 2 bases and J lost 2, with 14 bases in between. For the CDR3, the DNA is TGTGCCAGCAGTTTAAGGGCAGGGCGAACCACAGATACGCAGTATTTT. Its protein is CASSLRAGRTTDTQYF. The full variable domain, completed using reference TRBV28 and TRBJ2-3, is DVKVTQSSRYLVKRTGEKVFLECVQDMDHENMFWYRQDPGLGLRLIYFSYDVKMKEKGDIPEGYSVSREKKERFSLILESASTNQTSMYLCASSLRAGRTTDTQYFGPGTRLTVL.

The CDR3 sequence: CASSFKIRDRGEEQYF. The CDR3 DNA reads TGTGCCAGCAGCTTCAAGATCCGGGACAGGGGGGAAGAGCAGTACTTC. The J gene is TRBJ2-7, the V gene TRBV11-2, with 11 bases that match TRBD1. V shed 3 bases and J 7 bases; nucleotides not matched to a gene: 11. The CDR3 sequence is 16 residues long. Per germline, CDR1 SGHAT and CDR2 FQNNGV.

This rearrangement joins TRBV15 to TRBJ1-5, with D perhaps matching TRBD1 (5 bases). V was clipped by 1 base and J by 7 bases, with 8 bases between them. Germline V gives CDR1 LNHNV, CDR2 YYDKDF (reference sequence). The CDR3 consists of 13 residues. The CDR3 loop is CATSRVGEQPQHF. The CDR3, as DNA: TGTGCCACCAGCAGAGTGGGGGAACAGCCCCAGCATTTT.

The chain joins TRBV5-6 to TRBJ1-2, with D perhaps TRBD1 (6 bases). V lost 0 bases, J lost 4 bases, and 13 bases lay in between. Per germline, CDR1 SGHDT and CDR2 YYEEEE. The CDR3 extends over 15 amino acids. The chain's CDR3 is CASSLGQGHSYGYTF. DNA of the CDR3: TGTGCCAGCAGCTTGGGGCAGGGGCACTCCTATGGCTACACCTTC. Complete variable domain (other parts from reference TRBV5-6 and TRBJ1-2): DAGVTQSPTHLIKTRGQQVTLRCSPKSGHDTVSWYQQALGQGPQFIFQYYEEEERQRGNFPDRFSGHQFPNYSSELNVNALLLGDSALYLCASSLGQGHSYGYTFGSGTRLTVV.

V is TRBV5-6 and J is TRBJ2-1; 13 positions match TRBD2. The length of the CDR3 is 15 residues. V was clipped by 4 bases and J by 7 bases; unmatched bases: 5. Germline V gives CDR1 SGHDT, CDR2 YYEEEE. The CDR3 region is CASSILAGGQNEQFF. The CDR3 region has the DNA TGTGCCAGCAGCATACTAGCGGGAGGGCAGAATGAGCAGTTCTTC.

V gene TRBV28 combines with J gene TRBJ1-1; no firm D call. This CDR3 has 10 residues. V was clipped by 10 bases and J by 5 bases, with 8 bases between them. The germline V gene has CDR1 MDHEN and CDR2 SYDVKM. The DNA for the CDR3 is TGTGCCATCCAGACAACTGAAGCTTTCTTT. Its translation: CAIQTTEAFF.

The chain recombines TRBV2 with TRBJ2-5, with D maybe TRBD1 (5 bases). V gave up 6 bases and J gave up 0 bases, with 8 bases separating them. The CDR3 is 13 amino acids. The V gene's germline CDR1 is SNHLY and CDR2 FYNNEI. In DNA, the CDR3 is TGTGCCAGCAGAGACAGCAACCAAGAGACCCAGTACTTC. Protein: CASRDSNQETQYF.

The CDR3 sequence: CASSLRGRYEQYF. CDR3 coding DNA: TGTGCCAGCAGTTTGAGAGGTCGGTACGAGCAGTACTTC. The gene calls are TRBV28 and TRBJ2-7; D is uncertain. The V gene's germline CDR1 is MDHEN and CDR2 SYDVKM. The CDR3 contains 13 residues. V lost 3 bases, J lost 4 bases, and 10 bases lay in between.

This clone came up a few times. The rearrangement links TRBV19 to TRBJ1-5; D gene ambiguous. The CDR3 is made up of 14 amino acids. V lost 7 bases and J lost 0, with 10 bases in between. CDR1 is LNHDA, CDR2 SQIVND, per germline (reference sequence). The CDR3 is CASMAGYSNQPQHF. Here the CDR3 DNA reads TGTGCCAGTATGGCGGGGTATAGCAATCAGCCCCAGCATTTT.

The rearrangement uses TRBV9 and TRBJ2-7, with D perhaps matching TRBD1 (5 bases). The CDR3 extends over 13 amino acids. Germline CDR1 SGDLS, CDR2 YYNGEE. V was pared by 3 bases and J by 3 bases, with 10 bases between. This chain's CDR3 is CASSGEGVYEQYF. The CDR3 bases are TGTGCCAGCAGCGGGGAAGGGGTCTACGAGCAGTACTTC.

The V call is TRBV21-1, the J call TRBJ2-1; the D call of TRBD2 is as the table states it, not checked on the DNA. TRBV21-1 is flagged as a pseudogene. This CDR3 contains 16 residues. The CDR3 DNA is TGTGCCAGCAGCACCCGACTAGCGGGAGGGCGTGGTGAGCAGTTCTTC. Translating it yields CASSTRLAGGRGEQFF.

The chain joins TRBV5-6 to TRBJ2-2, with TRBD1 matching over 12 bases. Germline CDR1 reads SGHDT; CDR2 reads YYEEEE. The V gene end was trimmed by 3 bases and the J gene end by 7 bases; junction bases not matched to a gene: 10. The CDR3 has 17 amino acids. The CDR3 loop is CASSYLTGTGGFGELFF. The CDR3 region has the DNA TGTGCCAGCAGCTATTTAACCGGGACAGGGGGCTTCGGGGAGCTGTTTTTT.

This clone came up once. The CDR3 DNA reads as TGTGCCAGCAGCTTTTGGCGGGAGAGCATTCAGTACTTC. It yields the protein CASSFWRESIQYF. This rearrangement joins TRBV5-6 to TRBJ2-4; 7 bases line up with TRBD2. The V gene's germline CDR1 is SGHDT and CDR2 YYEEEE. There are 13 residues in the CDR3. V gave up 2 bases and J gave up 9 bases; unmatched junction bases: 5.

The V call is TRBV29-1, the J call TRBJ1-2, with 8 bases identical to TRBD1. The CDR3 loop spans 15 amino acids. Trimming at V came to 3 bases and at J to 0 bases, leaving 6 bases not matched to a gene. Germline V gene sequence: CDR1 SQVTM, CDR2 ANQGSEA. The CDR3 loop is CSVEGQGAANYGYTF. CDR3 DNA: TGCAGCGTTGAGGGCCAGGGGGCGGCTAACTATGGCTACACCTTC.

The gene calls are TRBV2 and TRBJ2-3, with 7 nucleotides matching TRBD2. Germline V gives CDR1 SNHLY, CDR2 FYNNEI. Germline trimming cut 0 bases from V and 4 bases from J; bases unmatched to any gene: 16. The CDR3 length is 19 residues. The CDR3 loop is CASSEAETTRAGVADTQYF. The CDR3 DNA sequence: TGTGCCAGCAGTGAAGCGGAAACTACCCGTGCGGGAGTAGCAGATACGCAGTATTTT.

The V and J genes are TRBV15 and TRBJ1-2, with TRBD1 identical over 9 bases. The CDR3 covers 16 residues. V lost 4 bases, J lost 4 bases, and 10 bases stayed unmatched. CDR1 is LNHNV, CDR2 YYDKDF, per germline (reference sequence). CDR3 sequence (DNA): TGTGCCACCAGCACCATATCCGGGACAGGGCGCTATGGCTACACCTTC. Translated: CATSTISGTGRYGYTF.

DNA of the CDR3: TGTGCCAGCAGCTTTCCCCGCCGGACAGGGGAGAGTTGGGAGACCCAGTACTTC. Translated, it gives CASSFPRRTGESWETQYF. This chain joins TRBV9 and TRBJ2-5; the match to TRBD1 covers 9 bases. Germline loops: CDR1 SGDLS, CDR2 YYNGEE. The trim removed 4 bases at V and 5 bases at J, leaving 18 bases unmatched. This CDR3 comprises 18 residues.

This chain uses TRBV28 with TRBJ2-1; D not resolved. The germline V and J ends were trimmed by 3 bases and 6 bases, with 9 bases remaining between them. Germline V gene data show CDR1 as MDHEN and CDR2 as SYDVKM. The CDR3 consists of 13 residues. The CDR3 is CASSLGWSNEQFF. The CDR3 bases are TGTGCCAGCAGTTTGGGGTGGTCCAATGAGCAGTTCTTC.

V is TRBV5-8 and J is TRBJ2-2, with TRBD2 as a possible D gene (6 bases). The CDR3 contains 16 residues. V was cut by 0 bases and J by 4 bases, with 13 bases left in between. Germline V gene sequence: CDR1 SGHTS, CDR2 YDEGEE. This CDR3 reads CASSLVGPGGTGELFF. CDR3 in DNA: TGTGCCAGCAGCTTGGTGGGGCCCGGGGGCACCGGGGAGCTGTTTTTT.

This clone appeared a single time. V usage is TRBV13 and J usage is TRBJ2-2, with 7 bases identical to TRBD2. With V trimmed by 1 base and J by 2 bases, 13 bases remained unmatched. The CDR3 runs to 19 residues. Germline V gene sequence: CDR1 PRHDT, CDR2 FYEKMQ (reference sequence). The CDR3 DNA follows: TGTGCCAGCAGCTTAGACCATACTTTTACGGGAGGAAACACCGGGGAGCTGTTTTTT. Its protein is CASSLDHTFTGGNTGELFF.

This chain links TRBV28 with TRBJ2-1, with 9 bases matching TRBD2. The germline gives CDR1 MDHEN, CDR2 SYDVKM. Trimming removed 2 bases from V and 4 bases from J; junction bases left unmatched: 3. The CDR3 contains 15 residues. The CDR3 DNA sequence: TGTGCCAGCAGTTTAGGGACTAGCAGTTACAATGAGCAGTTCTTC. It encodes CASSLGTSSYNEQFF.

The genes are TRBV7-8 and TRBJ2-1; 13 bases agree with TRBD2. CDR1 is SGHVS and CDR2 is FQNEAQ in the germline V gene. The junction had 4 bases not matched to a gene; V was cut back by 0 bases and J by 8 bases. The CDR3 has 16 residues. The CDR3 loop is CASSLARTSGRDEQFF. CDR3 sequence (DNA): TGTGCCAGCAGCTTAGCCCGGACTAGCGGGAGAGATGAGCAGTTCTTC.

In nucleotides, the CDR3 is TGTGCCAGCAGCGACACCGGGACTAGCTTCCACGAGCAGTACTTC. Its translation: CASSDTGTSFHEQYF. This chain connects TRBV11-3 to TRBJ2-7; 9 nucleotides agree with TRBD2. Trimming cost V 5 bases and J 5 bases; bases outside gene matches: 10. This CDR3 is 15 amino acids long. The germline gives CDR1 SGHNT, CDR2 YENEEA.

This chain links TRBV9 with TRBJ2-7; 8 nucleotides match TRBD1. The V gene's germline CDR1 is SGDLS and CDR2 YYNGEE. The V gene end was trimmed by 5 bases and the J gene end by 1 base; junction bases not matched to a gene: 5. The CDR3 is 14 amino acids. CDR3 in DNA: TGTGCCAGCAGTGCAGGGGGCGCTTCCTACGAGCAGTACTTC. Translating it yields CASSAGGASYEQYF.